This is a list of T cell receptor beta chains from one sample in a study of shared clonotypes between healthy human individuals. Method: immunoSEQ multiplex PCR; TCRdb's copy keeps in-frame clones and lacks some. The sample consists of 980,000 or so clones, 60% to 85% of them appearing once. The sample was memory CD4+ T cells sorted from blood. The receptors come from a man aged 18 to 29 in good health. CDR3s include the opening cysteine and the closing phenylalanine or tryptophan. D genes are given only for firm matches. The listing skips clone size in some rows; elsewhere it reads once, few, many or a size class.

CDR3aa: CASSGQANYGYTF
j_gene: TRBJ1-2
d_gene: TRBD1
abundance: -
v_gene: TRBV5-6

CDR3aa: CASSSRTGTFTQNTEAFF
j_gene: TRBJ1-1
d_gene: -
abundance: -
v_gene: TRBV11-2

CDR3aa: CASRGDRSVTGELFF
j_gene: TRBJ2-2
d_gene: TRBD1
abundance: -
v_gene: TRBV2

CDR3aa: CASSYQVYEQYF
j_gene: TRBJ2-7
d_gene: -
abundance: once
v_gene: TRBV7-2

CDR3aa: CASSRGEETQYF
j_gene: TRBJ2-5
d_gene: -
abundance: once
v_gene: TRBV5-4

CDR3aa: CASREVRTEQFF
j_gene: TRBJ2-1
d_gene: -
abundance: -
v_gene: TRBV6-1

CDR3aa: CASSYPPIPRGQPQHF
j_gene: TRBJ1-5
d_gene: -
abundance: few
v_gene: TRBV6-6

CDR3aa: CASSEVDTQYF
j_gene: TRBJ2-3
d_gene: -
abundance: -
v_gene: TRBV10-2

CDR3aa: CASSVEGEQFF
j_gene: TRBJ2-1
d_gene: -
abundance: -
v_gene: TRBV5-6

CDR3aa: CASSAHLESDGYTF
j_gene: TRBJ1-2
d_gene: -
abundance: -
v_gene: TRBV27

CDR3aa: CASSIQGPNEKLFF
j_gene: TRBJ1-4
d_gene: -
abundance: once
v_gene: TRBV7-9

CDR3aa: CAITGSARTEAFF
j_gene: TRBJ1-1
d_gene: -
abundance: -
v_gene: TRBV10-3

CDR3aa: CASSQGGGWEFNYGYTF
j_gene: TRBJ1-2
d_gene: -
abundance: -
v_gene: TRBV4-1

CDR3aa: CASSVGGTQPQHF
j_gene: TRBJ1-5
d_gene: -
abundance: -
v_gene: TRBV9

CDR3aa: CAWSTGGADTQYF
j_gene: TRBJ2-3
d_gene: -
abundance: -
v_gene: TRBV30

CDR3aa: CASSYSGSGNTIYF
j_gene: TRBJ1-3
d_gene: -
abundance: -
v_gene: TRBV6-5

CDR3aa: CASSLGLAGGGNEQFF
j_gene: TRBJ2-1
d_gene: TRBD2
abundance: once
v_gene: TRBV5-4

CDR3aa: CASSLFGTGNQPQHF
j_gene: TRBJ1-5
d_gene: TRBD1
abundance: -
v_gene: TRBV27

CDR3aa: CASLGQGHAPLHF
j_gene: TRBJ1-6
d_gene: TRBD1
abundance: -
v_gene: TRBV6-1

CDR3aa: CASSPPGQGFYEQYF
j_gene: TRBJ2-7
d_gene: TRBD1
abundance: -
v_gene: TRBV6-5

CDR3aa: CASSLTRLTGELFF
j_gene: TRBJ2-2
d_gene: -
abundance: -
v_gene: TRBV7-6

CDR3aa: CASSPPTSFSEQYF
j_gene: TRBJ2-7
d_gene: -
abundance: once
v_gene: TRBV18

CDR3aa: CASSQEGTLNTGELFF
j_gene: TRBJ2-2
d_gene: -
abundance: -
v_gene: TRBV4-1

CDR3aa: CASSRTDRGLWYGYTF
j_gene: TRBJ1-2
d_gene: TRBD1
abundance: many
v_gene: TRBV7-8

CDR3aa: CAISGQATDTQYF
j_gene: TRBJ2-3
d_gene: TRBD1
abundance: -
v_gene: TRBV10-3

CDR3aa: CASRSPGDTGELFF
j_gene: TRBJ2-2
d_gene: -
abundance: -
v_gene: TRBV6-5

CDR3aa: CASSTRTVQYF
j_gene: TRBJ2-7
d_gene: -
abundance: few
v_gene: TRBV11-2

CDR3aa: CAISADLTGYGYTF
j_gene: TRBJ1-2
d_gene: -
abundance: -
v_gene: TRBV10-3

CDR3aa: CASSPPYFSEQYF
j_gene: TRBJ2-7
d_gene: -
abundance: -
v_gene: TRBV18

CDR3aa: CAESPGGPRPGSGNTIYF
j_gene: TRBJ1-3
d_gene: -
abundance: -
v_gene: TRBV7-5

CDR3aa: CASSLLGSNEKLFF
j_gene: TRBJ1-4
d_gene: -
abundance: -
v_gene: TRBV28

CDR3aa: CASSLPGQGLTPLHF
j_gene: TRBJ1-6
d_gene: TRBD1
abundance: -
v_gene: TRBV5-6

CDR3aa: CASSPSLTDTQYF
j_gene: TRBJ2-3
d_gene: -
abundance: -
v_gene: TRBV7-9

CDR3aa: CASSFSSVQETQYF
j_gene: TRBJ2-5
d_gene: -
abundance: -
v_gene: TRBV11-2

CDR3aa: CASRASAAYREQFF
j_gene: TRBJ2-1
d_gene: -
abundance: -
v_gene: TRBV6-4

CDR3aa: CASSPGETQYF
j_gene: TRBJ2-5
d_gene: -
abundance: -
v_gene: TRBV25-1

CDR3aa: CASSTASLFGYRGTGELFF
j_gene: TRBJ2-2
d_gene: -
abundance: -
v_gene: TRBV7-2

CDR3aa: CAWTSARQGIAETQYF
j_gene: TRBJ2-5
d_gene: TRBD1
abundance: -
v_gene: TRBV30

CDR3aa: CASRGRIINYGYTF
j_gene: TRBJ1-2
d_gene: -
abundance: -
v_gene: TRBV5-6

CDR3aa: CASSKESGGYSPLHF
j_gene: TRBJ1-6
d_gene: -
abundance: -
v_gene: TRBV5-1

CDR3aa: CASSLGTSGKNTGELFF
j_gene: TRBJ2-2
d_gene: TRBD2
abundance: -
v_gene: TRBV5-1

CDR3aa: CLSYGQPVRGTEAFF
j_gene: TRBJ1-1
d_gene: -
abundance: -
v_gene: TRBV2

CDR3aa: CSGLGGETQYF
j_gene: TRBJ2-5
d_gene: -
abundance: -
v_gene: TRBV20-1

CDR3aa: CASSEHGRGRETQYF
j_gene: TRBJ2-5
d_gene: -
abundance: -
v_gene: TRBV10-2

CDR3aa: CASSVTGGEGTQYF
j_gene: TRBJ2-3
d_gene: TRBD2
abundance: -
v_gene: TRBV19

CDR3aa: CASTTGDSNQPQHF
j_gene: TRBJ1-5
d_gene: TRBD1
abundance: -
v_gene: TRBV6-1

CDR3aa: CASSFDGRNEQYF
j_gene: TRBJ2-7
d_gene: TRBD2
abundance: few
v_gene: TRBV5-8

CDR3aa: CASSEGTANGYTF
j_gene: TRBJ1-2
d_gene: -
abundance: -
v_gene: TRBV6-1